Below, 20 T cell receptor beta chains from the same sample are listed, as sequenced in a study of cytomegalovirus exposure and HLA in healthy donors. Vbeta (60) and Jbeta (13) primers were used in the PCR. The assay was immunoSEQ multiplex PCR, and TCRdb's table has in-frame clones only and misses some. The sample gives about 130,000 clones, about three quarters of which show up once; around 1.9% is in the top ten. Sequenced input: PBMCs. These TCRs come from a woman aged 35 to 49 in good health and CMV-seronegative.

This clone showed up just a few times. The gene calls are TRBV5-1 and TRBJ2-7, with TRBD2 as a possible D gene (6 bases). Germline V CDR1 and CDR2: SGHRS, YFSETQ. With 1 base removed from V and 0 bases from J, the gap between germline ends came to 11 bases. The CDR3 extends over 15 amino acids. This CDR3 reads CASSLSGRSSYEQYF. The CDR3 coding sequence is TGCGCCAGCAGCTTGAGTGGGAGGAGCTCCTACGAGCAGTACTTC. Looking up the rest from reference TRBV5-1 and TRBJ2-7 gives the full variable domain: KAGVTQTPRYLIKTRGQQVTLSCSPISGHRSVSWYQQTPGQGLQFLFEYFSETQRNKGNFPGRFSGRQFSNSRSEMNVSTLELGDSALYLCASSLSGRSSYEQYFGPGTRLTVT.

The chain combines TRBV9 with TRBJ2-7; perhaps TRBD1 as D (6 bases). CDR3 length equals 15 residues. Germline assignment: CDR1 SGDLS and CDR2 YYNGEE. Between the trimmed V and J ends, which lost 3 bases and 3 bases, there was a span of 16 bases. CDR3 loop: CASSADSQGHYEQYF. CDR3 nucleotides: TGTGCCAGCAGCGCCGACTCGCAGGGGCACTACGAGCAGTACTTC.

The chain joins TRBV7-6 to TRBJ2-6; D may be TRBD1 (6 bases). V was pared by 2 bases and J by 1 base, with 15 bases between. Per the germline V gene, CDR1 is SGHVS and CDR2 is FNYEAQ. There are 18 residues in the CDR3. CDR3 bases: TGTGCCAGCAGCTTATGGGCAGGGGCCCTTTCTGGGGCCAACGTCCTGACTTTC. It translates to CASSLWAGALSGANVLTF.

The chain combines TRBV28 with TRBJ2-3; 10 nucleotides match TRBD2. Germline V gene sequence: CDR1 MDHEN, CDR2 SYDVKM. The trim removed 7 bases at V and 6 bases at J, leaving 7 bases unmatched. CDR3 size: 14 residues. CDR3 DNA sequence: TGTGCCAGCACCGTAGCGGGAGGTACGGATACGCAGTATTTT. Its translation: CASTVAGGTDTQYF.

The J gene is TRBJ1-2, the V gene TRBV29-1; no clear D gene. The CDR3 contains 12 residues. Germline V gene data show CDR1 as SQVTM and CDR2 as ANQGSEA. Between the trimmed V and J ends, which lost 3 bases and 4 bases, there was a span of 9 bases. In DNA, the CDR3 is TGCAGCGTTGAGCGAGTTGCCTATGGCTACACCTTC. Protein product: CSVERVAYGYTF.

The J gene is TRBJ2-3, the V gene TRBV7-9; D is ambiguous. The CDR3 runs to 13 residues. V lost 4 bases, J lost 8 bases, and 13 bases lay in between. Germline CDR1 and CDR2: SEHNR and FQNEAQ (reference sequence). In nucleotides, the CDR3 is TGTGCCAGCAGCTCTTCAAGACTCGGTACGCAGTATTTT. Its protein product is CASSSSRLGTQYF. Combining the CDR3 with reference TRBV7-9 and TRBJ2-3 gives the whole variable domain DTGVSQNPRHKITKRGQNVTFRCDPISEHNRLYWYRQTLGQGPEFLTYFQNEAQLEKSRLLSDRFSAERPKGSFSTLEIQRTEQGDSAMYLCASSSSRLGTQYFGPGTRLTVL.

The rearrangement joins TRBV27 to TRBJ2-2, with no clear D. The CDR3 is made up of 18 amino acids. The germline gives CDR1 MNHEY, CDR2 SMNVEV (reference sequence). The V gene lost 0 bases and the J gene lost 0 bases, with 14 bases spanning the gap. CDR3 protein: CASSLSRSLGANTGELFF. The DNA for the CDR3 is TGTGCCAGCAGTTTATCTCGAAGCTTAGGAGCGAACACCGGGGAGCTGTTTTTT.

V gene TRBV6-5 combines with J gene TRBJ2-7; TRBD2 might be the D (5 bases). Trimming took 7 bases from V and 6 from J, leaving 22 bases between them. Germline V gene lookup returns CDR1 MNHEY and CDR2 SVGAGI. This CDR3 has 15 residues. Written as DNA, the CDR3 is TGTGCCAGCAACGTACTAGGACGACTTGGCGGCGAGCAGTACTTC. It is translated as CASNVLGRLGGEQYF.

This rearrangement joins TRBV25-1 to TRBJ2-1, with TRBD2 identical over 9 bases. The CDR3 has 15 amino acids. Germline V gene lookup returns CDR1 MGHDK and CDR2 SYGVNS. Germline trimming cut 3 bases from V and 6 bases from J; bases unmatched to any gene: 6. CDR3 nucleotide sequence: TGTGCCAGCAGTGACGGGGCGGGGGGGGGCAATGAGCAGTTCTTC. Amino acid sequence: CASSDGAGGGNEQFF.

This chain uses TRBV6-4 with TRBJ2-7, with D possibly TRBD2 on 6 matching bases. Trimming cost V 6 bases and J 6 bases, with 15 bases left between them. The CDR3 sequence is 13 residues long. CDR1 and CDR2 from the germline V gene are MRHNA and SNTAGT. The CDR3 coding sequence is TGTGCCAGCAGCTTCTCAACTAGCCGCGAGCAGTACTTC. Residues: CASSFSTSREQYF.

The V and J genes are TRBV18 and TRBJ1-3; the D gene is possibly TRBD1 (6 bases). Germline V gives CDR1 KGHSH, CDR2 LQKENI. Trimming removed 3 bases at V and 0 bases at J, with 15 bases between. The CDR3 consists of 17 residues. The CDR3 here is CASSPLGADNSGNTIYF. Here the CDR3 DNA reads TGTGCCAGCTCACCCCTGGGGGCCGATAACTCTGGAAACACCATATATTTT.

This chain's CDR3 is CASISGTANTGELFF. CDR3 DNA: TGTGCCAGTATTTCCGGGACAGCGAACACCGGGGAGCTGTTTTTT. V gene TRBV19 combines with J gene TRBJ2-2; 7 positions match TRBD1. This CDR3 has 15 amino acids. The trim removed 7 bases at V and 0 bases at J, leaving 5 bases unmatched. CDR1 and CDR2 (germline): LNHDA, SQIVND (reference sequence).

This clone was seen more than once but under ten times. The chain has TRBV28 and TRBJ1-3; D possibly corresponds to TRBD1 (5 bases). Trimming removed 6 bases at V and 4 bases at J, with 16 bases between. CDR1 and CDR2 from the germline V gene are MDHEN and SYDVKM. CDR3 size: 15 residues. CDR3 in amino acids: CASREYGAQGNTIYF. The CDR3, as DNA: TGTGCCAGCAGAGAATATGGGGCGCAAGGAAACACCATATATTTT.

This clone has only one observation. The V gene is TRBV13, the J gene TRBJ1-2, with 7 bases fitting TRBD1. The CDR3 consists of 13 residues. Germline loops: CDR1 PRHDT, CDR2 FYEKMQ (reference sequence). The ends lost 6 bases at V and 4 bases at J; junction bases unmatched: 5. The CDR3: CASRQGTLYGYTF. The CDR3 nucleotides read TGTGCCAGCAGACAGGGGACCCTCTATGGCTACACCTTC.

As concerns this clone: Mismatch with germline at one junction end may stem from a read error. V gene TRBV19 combines with J gene TRBJ1-1; 8 bases align to TRBD1. The CDR3 is 14 residues long. Germline V gene sequence: CDR1 LNHDA, CDR2 SQIVND (reference sequence). The CDR3 is CAGSLQGGRAEAFF. CDR3 in DNA: TGTGCCGGTAGTTTACAGGGGGGTCGGGCTGAAGCTTTCTTT.

This clone appeared a few times. The chain uses TRBV5-6 and TRBJ2-3; TRBD1 agrees at 9 bases. The CDR3 is 14 amino acids. After removal of 0 bases from V and 9 bases from J, the junction contained 5 bases not matched to a gene. The germline V gene encodes CDR1 SGHDT and CDR2 YYEEEE. This chain's CDR3 is CASSLEQGARTQYF. In nucleotides, the CDR3 is TGTGCCAGCAGCTTGGAACAGGGGGCACGGACGCAGTATTTT.

The V and J genes are TRBV11-1 and TRBJ1-1; TRBD1 is a possible D gene (5 bases). CDR3 length: 15 amino acids. V was cut by 0 bases and J by 4 bases, with 12 bases left in between. Germline V CDR1 and CDR2: SGHAT, FQDESV (reference sequence). CDR3 loop: CASSLASGVGTEAFF. The CDR3 bases are TGTGCCAGCAGCTTAGCATCGGGGGTTGGCACTGAAGCTTTCTTT. The full variable domain, in which reference TRBV11-1 and TRBJ1-1 provide the parts outside the CDR3, is EAEVAQSPRYKITEKSQAVAFWCDPISGHATLYWYRQILGQGPELLVQFQDESVVDDSQLPKDRFSAERLKGVDSTLKIQPAELGDSAMYLCASSLASGVGTEAFFGQGTRLTVV.

Here the CDR3 DNA reads TGTGCCAGCTCACGCGGACAGGGGGAGCTTGGGAACTATGGCTACACCTTC. This encodes CASSRGQGELGNYGYTF. This chain connects TRBV18 to TRBJ1-2; 10 bases fit TRBD1. Germline loops: CDR1 KGHSH, CDR2 LQKENI. The CDR3 runs to 17 residues. Trimming removed 4 bases from V and 2 bases from J; junction bases left unmatched: 10.

This clone was detected once. The rearrangement joins TRBV7-9 to TRBJ1-1; 10 bases are a match to TRBD1. The CDR3 length is 15 residues. After removal of 3 bases from V and 10 bases from J, the junction contained 11 bases not matched to a gene. Germline values: CDR1 SEHNR, CDR2 FQNEAQ (reference sequence). The CDR3 DNA is TGTGCCAGCAGCTTTTCCGGGACAGGGGAGTCCAGAGCTTTCTTT. Its protein is CASSFSGTGESRAFF.

V and J are TRBV9 and TRBJ2-2, with D unclear. The CDR3 extends over 16 amino acids. Germline CDR1 SGDLS, CDR2 YYNGEE. Trimming shortened V by 3 bases and J by 0 bases, and 12 bases separated the two germline ends. Here the CDR3 DNA reads TGTGCCAGCAGCGGCAGACTCGGAACGAACACCGGGGAGCTGTTTTTT. Its translation is CASSGRLGTNTGELFF.